The T cell receptor (beta chain) under discussion was sequenced for a study of cytomegalovirus exposure and HLA in healthy donors. Clones were sequenced by immunoSEQ multiplex PCR, and TCRdb holds only the in-frame ones, with some missing. The data hold about 130,000 clones, with roughly 90% observed a single time. V lost 4 bases and J lost 6; bases outside the gene matches: 4. The CDR3 is 14 residues long. Germline V gene sequence: CDR1 PRHDT, CDR2 FYEKMQ (reference sequence). The V call is TRBV13, the J call TRBJ2-4, with 9 positions matching TRBD1. The sequenced material came from PBMCs. The TCR comes from a woman aged 18-29 years in good health and CMV-seronegative. This CDR3 reads CASSWGQGPNIQYF. The CDR3 bases are TGTGCCAGCAGCTGGGGACAGGGACCAAACATTCAGTACTTC.